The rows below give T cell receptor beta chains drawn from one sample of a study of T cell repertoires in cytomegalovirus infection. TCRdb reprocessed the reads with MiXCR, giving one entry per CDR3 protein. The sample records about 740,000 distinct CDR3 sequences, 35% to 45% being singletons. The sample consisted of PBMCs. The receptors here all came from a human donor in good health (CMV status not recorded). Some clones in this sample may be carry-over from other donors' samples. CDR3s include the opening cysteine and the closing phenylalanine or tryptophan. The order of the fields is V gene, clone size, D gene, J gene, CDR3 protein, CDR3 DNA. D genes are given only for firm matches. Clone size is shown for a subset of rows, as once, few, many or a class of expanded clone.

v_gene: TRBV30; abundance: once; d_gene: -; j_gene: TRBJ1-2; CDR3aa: CAWSEGSVYGYTF; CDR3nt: TGTGCCTGGAGTGAGGGCAGCGTCTATGGCTACACCTTC
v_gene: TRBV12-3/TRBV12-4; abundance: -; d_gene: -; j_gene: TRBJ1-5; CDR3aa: CASRIGQFSNQPQHF; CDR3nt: TGTGCCAGCAGGATTGGACAGTTTAGCAATCAGCCCCAGCATTTT
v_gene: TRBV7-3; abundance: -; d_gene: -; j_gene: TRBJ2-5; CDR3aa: CASSSHPDETQYF; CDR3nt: TGTGCCAGCAGCTCCCATCCCGACGAGACCCAGTACTTC
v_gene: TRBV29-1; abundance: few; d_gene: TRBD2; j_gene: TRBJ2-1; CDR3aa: CSTSGRAAEQFF; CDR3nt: TGCAGTACTAGCGGGAGGGCCGCTGAGCAGTTCTTC
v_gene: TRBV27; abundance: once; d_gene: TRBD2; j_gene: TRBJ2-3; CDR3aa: CASLPGTSGHTDTQYF; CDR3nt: TGTGCCAGCCTGCCCGGGACTAGCGGTCACACAGATACGCAGTATTTT
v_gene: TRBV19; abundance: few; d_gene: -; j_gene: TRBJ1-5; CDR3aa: CASSTDRSYSNQPQHF; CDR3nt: TGTGCCAGTAGTACTGACAGGTCCTATAGCAATCAGCCCCAGCATTTT
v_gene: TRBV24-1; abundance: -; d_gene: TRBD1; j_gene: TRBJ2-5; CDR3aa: CATSDFGATGARETQYF; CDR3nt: TGTGCCACCAGTGATTTTGGGGCGACAGGGGCCCGAGAGACCCAGTACTTC
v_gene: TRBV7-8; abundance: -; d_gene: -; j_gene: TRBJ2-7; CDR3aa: CASSPLTSLPYEQYF; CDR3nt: TGTGCCAGCAGCCCGCTGACTAGTCTCCCCTACGAGCAGTACTTC
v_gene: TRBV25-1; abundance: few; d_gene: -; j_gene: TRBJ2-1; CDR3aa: CASSSRTRSAYNEQFF; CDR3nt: TGTGCCAGCAGTTCCCGGACTCGATCTGCCTACAATGAGCAGTTCTTC
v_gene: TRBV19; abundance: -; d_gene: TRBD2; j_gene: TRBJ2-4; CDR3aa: CASTPAGLAGVRNIQYF; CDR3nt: TGTGCCAGTACCCCTGCGGGACTAGCGGGAGTTAGAAACATTCAGTACTTC
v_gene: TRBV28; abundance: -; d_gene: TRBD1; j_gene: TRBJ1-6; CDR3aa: CASSFPGTVSYNSPLHF; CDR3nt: TGTGCCAGCAGTTTTCCCGGGACAGTCTCCTATAATTCACCCCTCCACTTT
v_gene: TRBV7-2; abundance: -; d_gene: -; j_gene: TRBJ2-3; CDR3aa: CASSLMPGRDTQYF; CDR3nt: TGTGCCAGCAGCTTAATGCCAGGGAGAGATACGCAGTATTTT
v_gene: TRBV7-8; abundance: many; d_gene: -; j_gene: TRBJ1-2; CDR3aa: CASSLGKGHGVPNYGYTF; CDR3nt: TGTGCCAGCAGCCTAGGGAAGGGTCACGGGGTTCCAAACTATGGCTACACCTTC
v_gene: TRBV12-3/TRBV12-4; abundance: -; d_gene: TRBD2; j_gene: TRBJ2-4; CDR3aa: CASSYPREGNSQYF; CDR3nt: TGTGCCAGCAGTTACCCTCGGGAGGGGAACAGTCAGTACTTC
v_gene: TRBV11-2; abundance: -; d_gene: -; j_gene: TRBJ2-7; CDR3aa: CASSLLRKDRRFYEQYF; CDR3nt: TGTGCCAGCAGCTTACTGAGAAAAGACAGGAGATTCTACGAGCAGTACTTC
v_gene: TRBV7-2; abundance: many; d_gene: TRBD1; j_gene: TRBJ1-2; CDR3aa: CASSLAGQRGYTF; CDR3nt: TGTGCCAGCAGCTTAGCGGGACAGAGGGGCTACACCTTC
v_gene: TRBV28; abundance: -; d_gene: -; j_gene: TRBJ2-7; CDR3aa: CASSFESGEQYF; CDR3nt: TGTGCCAGCAGTTTCGAATCGGGCGAGCAGTACTTC
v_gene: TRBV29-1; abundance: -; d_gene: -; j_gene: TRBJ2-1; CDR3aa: CSVVVRQNEQFF; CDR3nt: TGCAGCGTTGTCGTCCGGCAGAATGAGCAGTTCTTC
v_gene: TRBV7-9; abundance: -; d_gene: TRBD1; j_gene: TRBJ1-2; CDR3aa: CASSLYRFGDRDIYGYTF; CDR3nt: TGTGCCAGCAGCTTATACCGTTTTGGGGACAGGGACATCTATGGCTACACCTTC
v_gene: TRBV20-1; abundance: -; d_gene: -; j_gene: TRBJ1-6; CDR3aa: CSAVTASSYNSPLHF; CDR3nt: TGCAGTGCGGTGACCGCGAGCTCCTATAATTCACCCCTCCACTTT
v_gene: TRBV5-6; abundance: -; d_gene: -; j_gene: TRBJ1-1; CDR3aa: CASSLVGGVDTEAFF; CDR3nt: TGTGCCAGCAGCTTGGTGGGGGGGGTCGATACTGAAGCTTTCTTT
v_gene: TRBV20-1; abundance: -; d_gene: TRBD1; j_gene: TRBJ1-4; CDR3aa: CSASYEGQLNEKLFF; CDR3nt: TGCAGTGCTAGCTATGAGGGACAGCTTAATGAAAAACTGTTTTTT
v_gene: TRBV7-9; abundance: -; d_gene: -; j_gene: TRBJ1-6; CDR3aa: CASTDKTGNNSPLHF; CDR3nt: TGTGCCAGCACCGATAAAACAGGGAATAATTCACCCCTACACTTT
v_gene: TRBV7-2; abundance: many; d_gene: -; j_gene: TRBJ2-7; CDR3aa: CASSLGSHSYEQYF; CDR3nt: TGTGCCAGCAGCTTGGGCAGCCACTCCTACGAGCAGTACTTC
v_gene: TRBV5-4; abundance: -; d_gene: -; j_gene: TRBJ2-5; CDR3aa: CASSTSRQAAGTQYF; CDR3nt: TGTGCCAGCAGCACAAGCCGACAGGCCGCCGGGACCCAGTACTTC
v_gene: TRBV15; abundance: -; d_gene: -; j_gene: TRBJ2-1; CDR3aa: CATSRDPPMSSYNEQFF; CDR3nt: TGTGCCACCAGCAGAGACCCCCCAATGAGCTCCTACAATGAGCAGTTCTTC
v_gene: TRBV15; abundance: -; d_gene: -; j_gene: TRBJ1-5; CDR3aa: CATSRDITQNQPQHF; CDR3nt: TGTGCCACCAGCAGAGATATAACGCAGAATCAGCCCCAGCATTTT
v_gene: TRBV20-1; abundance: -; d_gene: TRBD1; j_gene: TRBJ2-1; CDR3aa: CSACPRTGGLHEQFF; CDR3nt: TGCAGTGCCTGCCCCCGGACAGGGGGCTTACATGAGCAGTTCTTC
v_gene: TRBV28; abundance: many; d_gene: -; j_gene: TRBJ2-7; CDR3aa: CASSTNRAEQYF; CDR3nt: TGTGCCAGCAGCACTAACAGGGCCGAGCAGTACTTC